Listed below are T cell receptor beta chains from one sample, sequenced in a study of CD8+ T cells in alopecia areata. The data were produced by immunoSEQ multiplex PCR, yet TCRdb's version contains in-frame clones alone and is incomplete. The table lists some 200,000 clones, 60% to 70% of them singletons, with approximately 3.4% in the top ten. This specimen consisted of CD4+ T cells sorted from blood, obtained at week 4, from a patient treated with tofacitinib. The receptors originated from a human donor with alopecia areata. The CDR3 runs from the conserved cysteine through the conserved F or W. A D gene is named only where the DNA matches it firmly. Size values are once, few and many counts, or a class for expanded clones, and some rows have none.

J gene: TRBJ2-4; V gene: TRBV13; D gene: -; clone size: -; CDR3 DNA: TGTGCCAGCAGCTTTGGGGTAAACATTCAGTACTTC; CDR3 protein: CASSFGVNIQYF
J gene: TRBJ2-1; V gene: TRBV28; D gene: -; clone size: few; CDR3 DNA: TGTGCCAGCAGTTTGCCAGATTACAATGAGCAGTTCTTC; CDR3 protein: CASSLPDYNEQFF
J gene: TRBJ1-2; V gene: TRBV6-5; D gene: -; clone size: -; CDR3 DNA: TGTGCCAGCAGCCCGATGGCTGCCGAACACTATGGCTACACCTTC; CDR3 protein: CASSPMAAEHYGYTF
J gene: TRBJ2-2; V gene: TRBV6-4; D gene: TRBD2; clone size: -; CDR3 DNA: TGTGCCAGCGGTACCCAAGCGGGGTTTTGGGCCGGGGAGCTGTTTTTT; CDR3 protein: CASGTQAGFWAGELFF
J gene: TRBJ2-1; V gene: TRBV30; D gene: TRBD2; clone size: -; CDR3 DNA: TGTGCCTGGAGGCCGGGACTAGCCAATGAGCAGTTCTTC; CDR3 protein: CAWRPGLANEQFF
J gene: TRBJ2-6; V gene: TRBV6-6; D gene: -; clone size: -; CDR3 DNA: TGTGCCAGCAGTTACCGGGGGAGGGGGGCCAACGTCCTGACTTTC; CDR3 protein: CASSYRGRGANVLTF
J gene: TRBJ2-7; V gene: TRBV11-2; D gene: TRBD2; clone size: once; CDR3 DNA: TGTGCCAGCATCGGGGGGGCCTACGAGCAGTACTTC; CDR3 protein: CASIGGAYEQYF
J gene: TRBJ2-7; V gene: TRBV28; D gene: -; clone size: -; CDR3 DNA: TGTGCCAGCAGACCCAGGCCACCAGGCTCCTACGAGCAGTACTTC; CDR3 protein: CASRPRPPGSYEQYF
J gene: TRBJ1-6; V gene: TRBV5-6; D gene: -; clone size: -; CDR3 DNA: TGTGCCAGCAGTCTTCACCCAGACATTTATAATTCACCCCTCCACTTT; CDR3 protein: CASSLHPDIYNSPLHF
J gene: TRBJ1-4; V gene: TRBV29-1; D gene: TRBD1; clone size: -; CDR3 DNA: TGCAGCGTCCTCGGGACAGGGGAAAAACTGTTTTTT; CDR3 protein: CSVLGTGEKLFF
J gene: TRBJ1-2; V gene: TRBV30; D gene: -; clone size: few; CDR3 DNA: TGTGCCTGGATCAGTCGGGCTCCCACCCCCTATGGCTACACCTTC; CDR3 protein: CAWISRAPTPYGYTF
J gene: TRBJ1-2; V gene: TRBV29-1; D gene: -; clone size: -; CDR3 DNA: TGCAGCGTTGAAGATATGGGGAAACAAGGCTACACCTTC; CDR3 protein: CSVEDMGKQGYTF
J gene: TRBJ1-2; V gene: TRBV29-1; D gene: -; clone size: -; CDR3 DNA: TGCAGCGTTGAAAGGTCCCTCTATGGCTACACCTTC; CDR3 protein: CSVERSLYGYTF
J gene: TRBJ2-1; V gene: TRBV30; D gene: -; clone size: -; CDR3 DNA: TGTGCCTGGAGTGTACACCGTGATGAGGGACGGCAGTTCTTC; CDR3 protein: CAWSVHRDEGRQFF
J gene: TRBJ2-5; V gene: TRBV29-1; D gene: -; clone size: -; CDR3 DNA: TGCAGCGCAGGGGTGGGCCAAGAGACCCAGTACTTC; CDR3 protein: CSAGVGQETQYF
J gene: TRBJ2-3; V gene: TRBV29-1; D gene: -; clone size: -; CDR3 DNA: TGCAGCGTTGCGGGGGTTAGCACAGATACGCAGTATTTT; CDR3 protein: CSVAGVSTDTQYF
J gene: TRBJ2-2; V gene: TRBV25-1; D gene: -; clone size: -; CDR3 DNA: TGTGCCAGCAGTGAATGGCTAGCCCTCGGGGAGCTGTTTTTT; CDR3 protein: CASSEWLALGELFF
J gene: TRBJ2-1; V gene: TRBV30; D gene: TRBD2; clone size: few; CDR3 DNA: TGTGCCTGGAGTACCGGGACTAGCGGTTACAATGAGCAGTTCTTC; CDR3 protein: CAWSTGTSGYNEQFF
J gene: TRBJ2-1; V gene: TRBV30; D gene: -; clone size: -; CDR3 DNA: TGTGCCTGGGGAAGGAGGGATGAGCAGTTCTTC; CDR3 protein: CAWGRRDEQFF
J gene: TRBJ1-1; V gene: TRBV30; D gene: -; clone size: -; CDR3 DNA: TGTGCCTGGGGCAGGAACACTGAAGCTTTCTTT; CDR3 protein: CAWGRNTEAFF
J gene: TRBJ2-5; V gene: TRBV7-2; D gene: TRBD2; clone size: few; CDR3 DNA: TGTGCCAGCAAGGGACTAGCGATAGGGACCCAGTACTTC; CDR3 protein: CASKGLAIGTQYF
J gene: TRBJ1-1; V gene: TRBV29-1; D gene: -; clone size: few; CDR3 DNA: TGCAGCGTTTATTATCAACCCACTGAAGCTTTCTTT; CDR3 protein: CSVYYQPTEAFF
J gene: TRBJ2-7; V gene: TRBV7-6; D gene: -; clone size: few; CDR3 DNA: TGTGCCAGCAGCTTAGATCAGGGCAGGGCCTACGAGCAGTACTTC; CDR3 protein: CASSLDQGRAYEQYF
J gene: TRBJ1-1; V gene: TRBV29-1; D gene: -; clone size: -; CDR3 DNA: TGCAGCGTTCAAAGTGGGGTAGAGACTGAAGCTTTCTTT; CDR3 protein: CSVQSGVETEAFF
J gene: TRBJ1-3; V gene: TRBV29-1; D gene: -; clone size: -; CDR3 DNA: TGCAGCGTTGAAGATCTGGGGTCGGCCACCATATATTTT; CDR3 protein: CSVEDLGSATIYF
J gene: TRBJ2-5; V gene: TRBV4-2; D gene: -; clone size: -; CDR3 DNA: TGTGCCAGCAGCCAAGAAGGTCGACTAGAGGGGCAAGAGACCCAGTACTTC; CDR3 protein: CASSQEGRLEGQETQYF
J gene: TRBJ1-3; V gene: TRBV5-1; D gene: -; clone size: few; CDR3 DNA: TGCGCCAGCAGCTTGTTAGCAGGACAGAACTCTGGAAACACCATATATTTT; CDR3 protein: CASSLLAGQNSGNTIYF
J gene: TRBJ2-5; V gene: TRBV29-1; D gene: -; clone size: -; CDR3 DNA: TGCAGCGGGTCAGGGTACCAAGAGACCCAGTACTTC; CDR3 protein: CSGSGYQETQYF
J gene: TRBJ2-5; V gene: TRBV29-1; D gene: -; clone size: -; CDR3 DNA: TGCAGCGTTGGGAGGGGGGGACAAGAGACCCAGTACTTC; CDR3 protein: CSVGRGGQETQYF
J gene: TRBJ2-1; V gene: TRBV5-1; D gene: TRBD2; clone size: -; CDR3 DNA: TGCGCCAGCAGCTCCAGGGCTAGCGGGGGAAGTAATGAGCAGTTCTTC; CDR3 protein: CASSSRASGGSNEQFF
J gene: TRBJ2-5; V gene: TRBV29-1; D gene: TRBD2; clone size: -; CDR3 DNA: TGCAGCGTGCGGGAGGAGACCCAGTACTTC; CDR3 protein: CSVREETQYF